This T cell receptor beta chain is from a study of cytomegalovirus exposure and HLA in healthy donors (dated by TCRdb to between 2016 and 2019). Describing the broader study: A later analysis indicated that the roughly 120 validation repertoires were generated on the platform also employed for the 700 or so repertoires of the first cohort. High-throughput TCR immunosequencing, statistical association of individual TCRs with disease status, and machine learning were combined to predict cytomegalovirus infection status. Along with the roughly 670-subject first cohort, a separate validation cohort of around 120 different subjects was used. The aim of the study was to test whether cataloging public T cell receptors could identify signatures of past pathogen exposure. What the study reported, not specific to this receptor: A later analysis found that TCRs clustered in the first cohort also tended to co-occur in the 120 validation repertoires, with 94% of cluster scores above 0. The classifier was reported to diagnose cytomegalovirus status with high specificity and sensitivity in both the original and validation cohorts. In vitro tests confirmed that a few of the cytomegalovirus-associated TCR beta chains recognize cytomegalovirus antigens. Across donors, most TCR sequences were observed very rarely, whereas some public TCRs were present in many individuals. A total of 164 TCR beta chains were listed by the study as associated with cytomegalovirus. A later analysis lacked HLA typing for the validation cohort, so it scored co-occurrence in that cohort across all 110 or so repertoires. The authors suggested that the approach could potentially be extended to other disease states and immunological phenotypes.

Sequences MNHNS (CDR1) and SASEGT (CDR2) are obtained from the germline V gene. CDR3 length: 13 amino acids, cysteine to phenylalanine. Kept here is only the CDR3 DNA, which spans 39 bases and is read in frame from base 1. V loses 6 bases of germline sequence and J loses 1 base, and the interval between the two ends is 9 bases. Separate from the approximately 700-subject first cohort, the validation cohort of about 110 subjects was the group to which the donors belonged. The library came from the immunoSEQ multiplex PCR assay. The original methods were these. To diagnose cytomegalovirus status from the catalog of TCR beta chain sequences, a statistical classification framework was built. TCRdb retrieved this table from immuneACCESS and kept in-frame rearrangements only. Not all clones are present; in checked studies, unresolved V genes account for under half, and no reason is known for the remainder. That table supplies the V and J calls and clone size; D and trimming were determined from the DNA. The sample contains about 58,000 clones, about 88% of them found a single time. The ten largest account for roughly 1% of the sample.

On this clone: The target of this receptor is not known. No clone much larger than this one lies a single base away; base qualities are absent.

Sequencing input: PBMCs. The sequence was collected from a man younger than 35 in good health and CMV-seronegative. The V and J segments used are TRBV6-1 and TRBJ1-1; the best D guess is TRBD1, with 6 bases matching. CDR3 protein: CASRETGNTEAFF. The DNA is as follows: TGTGCCAGCAGGGAGACAGGGAACACTGAAGCTTTCTTT.